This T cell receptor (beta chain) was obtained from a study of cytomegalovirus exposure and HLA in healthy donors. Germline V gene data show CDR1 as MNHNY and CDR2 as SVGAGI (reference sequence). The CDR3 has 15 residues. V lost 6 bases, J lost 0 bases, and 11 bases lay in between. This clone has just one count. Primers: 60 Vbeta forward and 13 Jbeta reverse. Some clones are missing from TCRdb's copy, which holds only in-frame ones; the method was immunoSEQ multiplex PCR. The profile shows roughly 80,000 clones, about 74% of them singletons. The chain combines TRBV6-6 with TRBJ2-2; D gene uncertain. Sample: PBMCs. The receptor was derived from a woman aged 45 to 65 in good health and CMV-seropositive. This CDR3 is CASSKSRSNTGELFF. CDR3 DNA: TGTGCCAGCAGCAAATCCAGGTCGAACACCGGGGAGCTGTTTTTT.